These 9 T cell receptor beta chains were sequenced from one sample in a study of identical twins. TCRdb redid the calling of the 5' RACE reads with MiXCR, one entry per CDR3 protein. The sample shows some 320,000 distinct CDR3 sequences, 9% to 15% of them seen only once. The same sample was also used in a study of yellow fever vaccine responses in identical twins.

Material: CD8+ T cells sorted from blood. These receptors were taken from a woman aged 18-29 years in good health.

This clonotype was detected ten times or more. The rearrangement joins TRBV6-2 or TRBV6-3 to TRBJ2-3; 13 nucleotides match TRBD2. The CDR3 has 14 amino acids. Germline loops: CDR1 MNHEY, CDR2 SVGEGT. V trimming: 6 bases; J trimming: 8 bases; junction bases outside the gene matches: 5. The DNA for the CDR3 is TGTGCCAGCAGCCAGACTAGCGGGAGGCTTACGCAGTATTTT. Its protein is CASSQTSGRLTQYF.

The CDR3 DNA sequence: TGTGCCAGCTCGGACTTGAGGACAGCTCCCTCTGGAAACACCATATATTTT. It codes for CASSDLRTAPSGNTIYF. This sequence joins TRBV18 and TRBJ1-3, with D possibly TRBD1 on 6 matching bases. The V and J ends lost 6 bases and 0 bases respectively, with 18 bases between them. Per the germline V gene, CDR1 is KGHSH and CDR2 is LQKENI. This CDR3 contains 17 residues.

This rearrangement joins TRBV28 to TRBJ2-7; 7 nucleotides align to TRBD1. Germline values: CDR1 MDHEN, CDR2 SYDVKM. The J segment lost 6 bases and the V segment lost 6 bases, leaving 11 bases of the junction unmatched. This CDR3 spans 14 amino acids. The CDR3 DNA reads TGTGCCAGCAGGACAGGGAGCTTAGTCAGCGAGCAGTACGTC. As protein: CASRTGSLVSEQYV.

V gene TRBV12-3 or TRBV12-4 combines with J gene TRBJ2-7; 13 bases agree with TRBD2. Trimming at V came to 6 bases and at J to 2 bases, leaving 7 bases not matched to a gene. The CDR3 has 16 amino acids. The CDR3 is CASSLPGLAGPYEQYF. CDR3 nucleotide sequence: TGTGCCAGCAGCCTTCCGGGACTAGCGGGACCCTACGAGCAGTACTTC.

This clonotype was recorded a few times. This rearrangement joins TRBV6-4 to TRBJ2-3; 7 nucleotides agree with TRBD2. CDR1 is MRHNA and CDR2 is SNTAGT in the germline V gene. The CDR3 runs to 15 residues. J was trimmed by 2 bases and V by 3 bases; bases with no gene match: 5. The CDR3 loop is CASSETSRATDTQYF. As DNA, the CDR3 is TGTGCCAGCAGTGAGACTAGCCGAGCCACAGATACGCAGTATTTT.

The V call is TRBV7-3, the J call TRBJ2-6; D remains unclear. This CDR3 has 15 residues. CDR1 and CDR2 from the germline V gene are SGHTA and FQGTGA. The V gene lost 9 bases and the J gene lost 0 bases, with 12 bases spanning the gap. The CDR3 region has the DNA TGTGCCAGGGTTCCCAAAACCTCTGGGGCCAACGTCCTGACTTTC. It codes for CARVPKTSGANVLTF.

Here the CDR3 DNA reads TGCAGTGCTAGCTACAGGGAGCGGACCGATGAGCAGTTCTTC. Translation gives CSASYRERTDEQFF. The chain employs TRBV20-1 and TRBJ2-1; TRBD1 might be the D (6 bases). Trimming cost V 3 bases and J 8 bases, with 17 bases left between them. CDR1 is DFQATT and CDR2 is SNEGSKA in the germline V gene (reference sequence). The CDR3 is 14 residues long.

The chain carries TRBV7-2 and TRBJ2-7; D is uncertain. The germline V gene has CDR1 SGHTA and CDR2 FQGNSA. Trimming shortened V by 1 base and J by 3 bases, and 10 bases separated the two germline ends. The CDR3 loop spans 14 amino acids. CDR3 protein: CASSLGKGFYEQYF. The CDR3 DNA sequence: TGTGCCAGCAGCTTAGGAAAAGGGTTCTACGAGCAGTACTTC.

This clonotype was recorded a few times. The CDR3 loop reads CSVYGQGMATEAFF. CDR3 coding DNA: TGCAGCGTTTACGGACAGGGGATGGCCACTGAAGCTTTCTTT. The chain couples TRBV29-1 to TRBJ1-1, with 9 bases that match TRBD1. The CDR3 has 14 residues. Germline CDR1 is SQVTM and CDR2 is ANQGSEA. After removal of 5 bases from V and 4 bases from J, the junction contained 8 bases not matched to a gene.